A selection of T cell receptor beta chains follows, all from one sample in a study of T cell changes during pregnancy in multiple sclerosis. TCRdb's table, derived via immunoSEQ multiplex PCR, lists solely in-frame clones and lacks some. The top ten clones hold 1.3% of a sample with tens of thousands of clones, roughly 92% of them seen once. Sequences were obtained from peripheral blood. These receptors were obtained from a female donor with multiple sclerosis, enrolled in a pregnancy study. CDR3s include the opening cysteine and the closing phenylalanine or tryptophan. A D gene is named only where the DNA matches it firmly.

v_gene	j_gene	d_gene	CDR3aa
TRBV7-6	TRBJ1-1	TRBD1	CASSPQGALGAFF
TRBV6-6	TRBJ2-3	NA	CASSTPDRWADTQYF
TRBV4-1	TRBJ2-7	NA	CASSQVTDYEQYF
TRBV19	TRBJ2-7	NA	CASSTRDGPYEQYF
TRBV18	TRBJ2-7	TRBD1	CASSPRGRPGGEQYF
TRBV30	TRBJ2-1	NA	CAWSPRSRDNEQFF
TRBV7-2	TRBJ2-5	TRBD1	CASSFSIGQGQETQYF
TRBV11-2	TRBJ1-1	TRBD1	CASSSRQGYTEAFF
TRBV30	TRBJ2-7	TRBD1	CAWTGTGGLEQYF
TRBV30	TRBJ2-5	NA	CAWRGGGETQYF
TRBV19	TRBJ1-5	TRBD1	CASSPDREEPQHF
TRBV5-1	TRBJ2-1	TRBD2	CASSGSTSGKYNEQFF
TRBV6-5	TRBJ2-4	NA	CASTLSGGAKNIQYF
TRBV9	TRBJ1-4	NA	CASSAYGTIAEKLFF
TRBV6-5	TRBJ2-1	TRBD2	CASSYSPGGSYNEQFF
TRBV9	TRBJ2-7	NA	CASSGEGGEQYF